This TCR beta chain comes out of a study of T cell responses to AZD1222 COVID-19 vaccine. The data were produced by immunoSEQ multiplex PCR, yet TCRdb's version contains in-frame clones alone and is incomplete. The sample shows approximately 160,000 clones, around 94% of them seen only once. This clone appeared a few times. There are 14 residues in the CDR3. Per germline, CDR1 MGHDK and CDR2 SYGVNS. The junction had 5 bases not matched to a gene; V was cut back by 4 bases and J by 5 bases. This specimen consisted of peripheral blood, obtained on day 0 of AZD1222 vaccination. This chain joins TRBV25-1 and TRBJ2-5; 9 positions agree with TRBD2. The sequence was collected from an adult in good health. The CDR3 sequence is CASSGSGGGETQYF. The CDR3 nucleotides are TGTGCCAGCAGTGGTAGCGGGGGCGGGGAGACCCAGTACTTC.